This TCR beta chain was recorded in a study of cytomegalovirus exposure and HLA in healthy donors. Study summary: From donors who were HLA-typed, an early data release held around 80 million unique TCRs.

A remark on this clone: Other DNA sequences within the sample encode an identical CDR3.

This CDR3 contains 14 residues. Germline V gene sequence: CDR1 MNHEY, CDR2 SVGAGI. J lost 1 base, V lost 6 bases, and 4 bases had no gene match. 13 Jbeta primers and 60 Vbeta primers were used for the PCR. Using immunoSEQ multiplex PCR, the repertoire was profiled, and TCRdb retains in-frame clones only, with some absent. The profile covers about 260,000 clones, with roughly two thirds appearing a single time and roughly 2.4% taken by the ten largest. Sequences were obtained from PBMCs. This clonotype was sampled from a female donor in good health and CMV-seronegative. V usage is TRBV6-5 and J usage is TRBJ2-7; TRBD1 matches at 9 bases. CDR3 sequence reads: CASSPGTGSYEQYF. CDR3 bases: TGTGCCAGCAGCCCCGGGACAGGGTCCTACGAGCAGTACTTC.